These 3 T cell receptor beta chains share one sample of origin, sequenced in a study of cytomegalovirus exposure and HLA in healthy donors. The PCR used 60 Vbeta and 13 Jbeta primers. Method: immunoSEQ multiplex PCR; TCRdb's copy keeps in-frame clones and lacks some. The sample lists about 110,000 clones, around four fifths occurring once. The sample comprised PBMCs. These TCRs come from an older woman in good health and CMV-seropositive.

The V gene is TRBV6-5, the J gene TRBJ2-7; 9 bases fit TRBD1. The CDR3 extends over 15 amino acids. CDR1 is MNHEY, CDR2 SVGAGI, per germline. V lost 6 bases to trimming and J lost 0 bases; unmatched junction nucleotides: 6. Here the CDR3 DNA reads TGTGCCAGCAGAAGGGACAGGGATATCTCCTACGAGCAGTACTTC. Its translation: CASRRDRDISYEQYF.

Regarding this clone: Its ends do not fully match the called genes, so a read error is possible. For the CDR3, the DNA is TGTTCCAGCAGCTCCCCCGGGAACGAGCAGTACTTC. As protein: CSSSSPGNEQYF. V and J are TRBV7-9 and TRBJ2-7; a possible D gene is TRBD2 (5 bases). The V gene's germline CDR1 is SEHNR and CDR2 FQNEAQ (reference sequence). CDR3 length: 12 residues. Supplemented by reference TRBV7-9 and TRBJ2-7, the full variable domain reads DTGVSQNPRHKITKRGQNVTFRCDPISEHNRLYWYRQTLGQGPEFLTYFQNEAQLEKSRLLSDRFSAERPKGSFSTLEIQRTEQGDSAMYLCSSSSPGNEQYFGPGTRLTVT.

This chain links TRBV6-1 with TRBJ1-4; perhaps TRBD1 as D (5 bases). The germline V gene encodes CDR1 MNHNS and CDR2 SASEGT. The length of the CDR3 is 14 residues. The V end was cut by 1 base, the J end by 4 bases, with 7 bases between. The DNA of the CDR3 is TGTGCCAGCAGTGAAGGGGGGGGTAATGAAAAACTGTTTTTT. Translating gives CASSEGGGNEKLFF.